Below, one TCR beta chain is given with its context. Its antigen is unidentified. This table comes from immunoSEQ multiplex PCR, and its TCRdb copy is limited to in-frame clones, with some not included. Of 15,000 to 20,000 clones detected, less than 75% appear once; the ten largest clones hold roughly 26%. These data come from a study of OX40 agonist ivuxolimab in advanced cancers. Study summary: The drug used for patients, ivuxolimab, was an agonistic anti-OX40 (CD134) antibody. The study's findings and limits: The antigens recognized by the expanded peripheral T cells, that is their antigen specificity, were not determined.

V lost 4 bases, J lost 2 bases, and 9 bases stayed unmatched. This CDR3 region has 17 residues. The germline CDR1 and CDR2 sequences are MDHEN and SYDVKM. The chain is built from TRBV28 and TRBJ2-1; 9 bases are shared with TRBD1. The sequence was obtained from an adult with an advanced solid tumor such as melanoma, head and neck, liver or kidney cancer. Source: CD4+ or CD8+ T cells sorted from blood, taken in a trial of the OX40 agonist ivuxolimab. This CDR3 reads CASSSSDRGWTYNEQFF. CDR3 in DNA: TGTGCCAGCAGTTCCTCTGACAGGGGGTGGACCTACAATGAGCAGTTCTTC.